These 30 T cell receptor beta chains came from one sample sequenced in a study of cytomegalovirus exposure and HLA in healthy donors. The PCR ran on 60 Vbeta and 13 Jbeta primers. Repertoires were generated with immunoSEQ multiplex PCR, while TCRdb's copy carries only in-frame clones and drops some. Of about 170,000 clones in the sample, 80% are singletons; the top ten hold roughly 4.5%. The sequencing sample was made of PBMCs. The receptors derive from a woman between 50 and 59 years old in good health and CMV-seropositive.

This chain joins TRBV10-3 and TRBJ1-2; D might be TRBD1 (6 bases). Trimming took 1 base from V and 1 from J, leaving 16 bases between them. The germline V gene encodes CDR1 ENHRY and CDR2 SYGVKD. The CDR3 has 17 residues. The CDR3: CAISELGGGRGNYGYTF. CDR3 DNA: TGTGCCATCAGTGAGTTGGGTGGCGGCAGGGGTAACTATGGCTACACCTTC.

The chain carries TRBV7-3 and TRBJ2-2; 9 positions match TRBD1. CDR1 SGHTA and CDR2 FQGTGA come from the germline V gene. The CDR3 sequence is 17 residues long. V lost 0 bases and J lost 5; bases outside the gene matches: 7. CDR3 in amino acids: CASSLTTGTGQTGELFF. CDR3 nucleotide sequence: TGTGCCAGCAGCTTAACAACCGGGACAGGGCAAACCGGGGAGCTGTTTTTT. The whole variable domain, remainder taken from reference TRBV7-3 and TRBJ2-2, is GAGVSQTPSNKVTEKGKYVELRCDPISGHTALYWYRQSLGQGPEFLIYFQGTGAADDSGLPNDRFFAVRPEGSVSTLKIQRTERGDSAVYLCASSLTTGTGQTGELFFGEGSRLTVL.

This sequence joins TRBV7-2 and TRBJ1-5; TRBD1 matches 8 bases. This CDR3 is built from 15 residues. In germline, CDR1 is SGHTA, CDR2 FQGNSA. The J segment lost 2 bases and the V segment lost 5 bases, leaving 5 bases of the junction unmatched. DNA for the CDR3: TGTGCCAGCAGCAGTGGACAGGGTGGCAATCAGCCCCAGCATTTT. Amino acids: CASSSGQGGNQPQHF. The full variable domain, its missing parts supplied by reference TRBV7-2 and TRBJ1-5, is GAGVSQSPSNKVTEKGKDVELRCDPISGHTALYWYRQSLGQGLEFLIYFQGNSAPDKSGLPSDRFSAERTGGSVSTLTIQRTQQEDSAVYLCASSSGQGGNQPQHFGDGTRLSIL.

CDR3 amino acids: CAWSPRTGRWHTGELFF. The CDR3, as DNA: TGTGCCTGGAGTCCAAGGACAGGGCGGTGGCACACCGGGGAGCTGTTTTTT. J is TRBJ2-2 and V is TRBV30; TRBD1 matches at 8 bases. Per germline, CDR1 GTSNPN and CDR2 SVGIG (reference sequence). CDR3 length: 17 residues. V was pared by 2 bases and J by 3 bases, with 11 bases of the junction left unmatched.

This clone was seen more than once but under ten times. The chain is built from TRBV9 and TRBJ2-1; 15 bases fit TRBD2. Germline-derived CDR1 and CDR2 are SGDLS and YYNGEE. Trimming cost V 4 bases and J 9 bases; bases outside gene matches: 8. The CDR3 runs 16 residues. The CDR3 sequence is CASSSRTSGGVGEQFF. DNA for the CDR3: TGTGCCAGCAGCTCTAGGACTAGCGGGGGGGTTGGTGAGCAGTTCTTC.

This clone was seen a handful of times. This chain links TRBV6-6 with TRBJ2-7; TRBD1 matches at 8 bases. Germline CDR1 is MNHNY and CDR2 is SVGAGI (reference sequence). The length of the CDR3 is 14 residues. The J segment lost 5 bases and the V segment lost 5 bases, leaving 8 bases of the junction unmatched. CDR3 sequence reads: CASSETGVINEQYF. The CDR3 nucleotides are TGTGCCAGCAGTGAGACAGGGGTGATCAACGAGCAGTACTTC.

In its sample, this clone was seen a few times. The CDR3 loop reads CASSLQGDRDIGRETQYF. The CDR3 DNA reads as TGTGCCAGCAGCTTACAAGGGGACAGGGATATCGGACGGGAGACCCAGTACTTC. This sequence joins TRBV5-6 and TRBJ2-5, with TRBD1 matching 9 bases. V lost 2 bases to trimming and J lost 5 bases; unmatched junction nucleotides: 16. This CDR3 has 18 residues. Germline values: CDR1 SGHDT, CDR2 YYEEEE.

The chain combines TRBV7-9 with TRBJ2-7; the D is unclear. There are 13 residues in the CDR3. V was trimmed by 2 bases and J by 3 bases, leaving 8 bases between them. Germline loops: CDR1 SEHNR, CDR2 FQNEAQ (reference sequence). The CDR3: CASSLTEIYEQYF. DNA of the CDR3: TGTGCCAGCAGCTTAACAGAAATCTACGAGCAGTACTTC. The full variable domain, its missing parts supplied by reference TRBV7-9 and TRBJ2-7, is DTGVSQNPRHKITKRGQNVTFRCDPISEHNRLYWYRQTLGQGPEFLTYFQNEAQLEKSRLLSDRFSAERPKGSFSTLEIQRTEQGDSAMYLCASSLTEIYEQYFGPGTRLTVT.

The chain has TRBV27 and TRBJ1-1, with D unresolved. The ends were cut back, 7 bases at V and 2 bases at J, with 5 bases in the middle. The CDR3 sequence is 11 residues long. Germline CDR1 reads MNHEY; CDR2 reads SMNVEV (reference sequence). CDR3 nucleotides: TGTGCCAGCACCAAAAACACTGAAGCTTTCTTT. Protein: CASTKNTEAFF.

V is TRBV11-1 and J is TRBJ2-3; 10 bases fit TRBD2. The trim removed 5 bases at V and 4 bases at J, leaving 6 bases unmatched. The CDR3 is 15 amino acids. In germline, CDR1 is SGHAT, CDR2 FQDESV (reference sequence). The chain's CDR3 is CASSPAGGPADTQYF. The CDR3 nucleotides read TGTGCCAGCAGCCCAGCGGGAGGGCCCGCAGATACGCAGTATTTT. The full variable domain, completed using reference TRBV11-1 and TRBJ2-3, is EAEVAQSPRYKITEKSQAVAFWCDPISGHATLYWYRQILGQGPELLVQFQDESVVDDSQLPKDRFSAERLKGVDSTLKIQPAELGDSAMYLCASSPAGGPADTQYFGPGTRLTVL.

This chain links TRBV29-1 with TRBJ2-7; weak D call: TRBD2 (5 bases). With 6 bases removed from V and 0 bases from J, the gap between germline ends came to 18 bases. Germline V gene data show CDR1 as SQVTM and CDR2 as ANQGSEA. The CDR3 totals 15 residues. CDR3 sequence (DNA): TGCAGCGTCCACCCCGGAGGTCCGTCCTCCTACGAGCAGTACTTC. Residues: CSVHPGGPSSYEQYF.

J is TRBJ2-3 and V is TRBV7-2; 8 bases map to TRBD2. V dropped 5 bases and J dropped 4; count of bases not matched to a gene: 8. CDR1 SGHTA and CDR2 FQGNSA come from the germline V gene. This CDR3 contains 15 residues. This chain's CDR3 is CASSPRGTRADTQYF. Here the CDR3 DNA reads TGTGCCAGCAGCCCTCGGGGGACTAGAGCAGATACGCAGTATTTT.

The chain recombines TRBV5-5 with TRBJ1-1; D unresolved. Germline V gene data show CDR1 as SGHKS and CDR2 as YYEKEE (reference sequence). V was cut by 5 bases and J by 3 bases, with 11 bases left in between. CDR3 length: 13 residues. The CDR3: CASSFLTDTEAFF. The CDR3 region has the DNA TGTGCCAGCAGTTTCCTTACGGACACTGAAGCTTTCTTT.

The CDR3 coding sequence is TGTGCCATCCGAATAGCGGGGGGTCGAGAGCAGTTCTTC. It translates to CAIRIAGGREQFF. This chain links TRBV27 with TRBJ2-1; 10 bases fit TRBD2. The J segment lost 10 bases and the V segment lost 10 bases, leaving 10 bases of the junction unmatched. CDR1 is MNHEY, CDR2 SMNVEV, per germline (reference sequence). The CDR3 has 13 amino acids.

This clone was observed a single time. V gene TRBV7-2 combines with J gene TRBJ1-2; 9 bases map to TRBD1. Trimming cost V 5 bases and J 7 bases; bases outside gene matches: 11. Germline lookup yields CDR1 SGHTA and CDR2 FQGNSA. The CDR3 is made up of 15 amino acids. The CDR3 is CASSPPGQGSLGYTF. The CDR3 region has the DNA TGTGCCAGCAGCCCCCCGGGACAGGGTTCCCTTGGCTACACCTTC.

V is TRBV5-1 and J is TRBJ2-7; D perhaps matches TRBD1 (7 bases). CDR3 length: 11 amino acids. Trimming left V 4 bases short and J 6 bases short, with 8 bases between. Per germline, CDR1 SGHRS and CDR2 YFSETQ. For the CDR3, the DNA is TGCGCCAGCAGCCAGGGGGGCGAGCAGTACTTC. Protein product: CASSQGGEQYF.

The DNA for the CDR3 is TGTGCCAGCAGCTTAAGAACAGGGGCTTCGGAGCTGTTTTTT. Its translation is CASSLRTGASELFF. The chain combines TRBV7-2 with TRBJ2-2; 7 bases are shared with TRBD1. This CDR3 has 14 amino acids. The germline V gene has CDR1 SGHTA and CDR2 FQGNSA. J lost 10 bases, V lost 2 bases, and 7 bases had no gene match.

This sequence joins TRBV19 and TRBJ2-7; D might be TRBD1 (5 bases). Germline assignment: CDR1 LNHDA and CDR2 SQIVND (reference sequence). The V and J ends lost 9 bases and 2 bases respectively, with 14 bases between them. CDR3 length: 13 amino acids. The CDR3 protein is CASGTLGAYEQYF. The CDR3 DNA reads TGTGCCAGCGGAACCCTAGGGGCCTACGAGCAGTACTTC. Variable domain in full (rest from reference TRBV19 and TRBJ2-7): DGGITQSPKYLFRKEGQNVTLSCEQNLNHDAMYWYRQDPGQGLRLIYYSQIVNDFQKGDIAEGYSVSREKKESFPLTVTSAQKNPTAFYLCASGTLGAYEQYFGPGTRLTVT.

The V gene is TRBV9, the J gene TRBJ2-1; 7 nucleotides agree with TRBD2. The junction had 12 bases not matched to a gene; V was cut back by 0 bases and J by 9 bases. The length of the CDR3 is 16 residues. Germline-derived CDR1 and CDR2 are SGDLS and YYNGEE. As DNA, the CDR3 is TGTGCCAGCAGCGTAGCTCCCTGGACTAGAATCGGTGAGCAGTTCTTC. Its translation: CASSVAPWTRIGEQFF.

V usage is TRBV19 and J usage is TRBJ2-5; 9 nucleotides agree with TRBD1. Looked up from germline, CDR1 is LNHDA and CDR2 is SQIVND (reference sequence). J gave up 4 bases and V 9 bases, and 6 bases lay outside the gene matches. The CDR3 has 13 residues. CDR3 sequence (DNA): TGTGCCAGCACAGGGGGCCGAGGAGAGACCCAGTACTTC. Encoded protein: CASTGGRGETQYF.

In this sample, this clone turned up a few times. V gene TRBV7-6 combines with J gene TRBJ2-5; 13 bases are a match to TRBD2. From germline, CDR1 is SGHVS and CDR2 FNYEAQ. The CDR3 spans 18 residues. Trimming removed 7 bases from V and 2 bases from J; junction bases left unmatched: 13. In DNA, the CDR3 is TGTGCCAGCATCCCCATCGGGACTAGCGGGACCCAACAAGAGACCCAGTACTTC. Residues: CASIPIGTSGTQQETQYF.

The V call is TRBV7-6, the J call TRBJ2-7; D possibly corresponds to TRBD1 (6 bases). V was cut by 0 bases and J by 6 bases, with 15 bases left in between. Germline CDR1 and CDR2: SGHVS and FNYEAQ. The CDR3 is made up of 15 amino acids. CDR3: CASSLAAGERGEQYF. In DNA, the CDR3 is TGTGCCAGCAGCTTAGCGGCAGGGGAAAGAGGCGAGCAGTACTTC.

The rearrangement joins TRBV13 to TRBJ2-7; 8 nucleotides agree with TRBD2. This CDR3 region has 16 residues. With 5 bases clipped from V and 1 base from J, the junction kept 10 bases outside the gene matches. Germline CDR1 reads PRHDT; CDR2 reads FYEKMQ (reference sequence). The CDR3 DNA reads TGTGCCAGCAGCCGAATTAGCGGGATAATTTCCTACGAGCAGTACTTC. Translating gives CASSRISGIISYEQYF.

The J gene is TRBJ2-7, the V gene TRBV19, with D perhaps matching TRBD2 (5 bases). V lost 6 bases, J lost 4 bases, and 7 bases lay in between. Germline V gene sequence: CDR1 LNHDA, CDR2 SQIVND (reference sequence). CDR3 length: 11 residues. CDR3 residues: CASRSGYEQYF. CDR3 in DNA: TGTGCCAGTAGAAGCGGTTACGAGCAGTACTTC.

CDR3 bases: TGTGCCTGGAGTATTGGGCGGGGGAGCACAGATACGCAGTATTTT. Protein sequence: CAWSIGRGSTDTQYF. The chain combines TRBV30 with TRBJ2-3, with 7 nucleotides matching TRBD2. Trimming took 2 bases from V and 0 from J; bases not matched to a gene: 5. Looked up from germline, CDR1 is GTSNPN and CDR2 is SVGIG (reference sequence). The CDR3 is 15 amino acids.

The rearrangement uses TRBV5-1 and TRBJ1-1; the D is unclear. Between the trimmed V and J ends, which lost 0 bases and 0 bases, there was a span of 6 bases. The germline V gene encodes CDR1 SGHRS and CDR2 YFSETQ. This CDR3 comprises 14 residues. CDR3 region: CASSLGAMNTEAFF. The CDR3, as DNA: TGCGCCAGCAGCTTGGGGGCCATGAACACTGAAGCTTTCTTT.

The rearrangement uses TRBV5-1 and TRBJ2-5; possible D gene TRBD2, 5 bases. Germline values: CDR1 SGHRS, CDR2 YFSETQ. The V end lost 0 bases, the J end lost 2 bases, and 5 bases lay between the germline ends. The CDR3 loop spans 13 amino acids. Here the CDR3 reads CASSLGEQETQYF. The CDR3 DNA sequence: TGCGCCAGCAGCTTGGGGGAGCAAGAGACCCAGTACTTC.

The sample holds a few counts of this clone. V usage is TRBV27 and J usage is TRBJ1-2, with D hard to call. Germline V gene sequence: CDR1 MNHEY, CDR2 SMNVEV (reference sequence). CDR3 length equals 12 residues. Trimming left V 4 bases short and J 10 bases short, with 13 bases between. This CDR3 is CASSSSFRVYTF. CDR3 bases: TGTGCCAGCAGTTCAAGCTTTCGAGTCTACACCTTC.

The gene calls are TRBV9 and TRBJ2-3; D is perhaps TRBD2 (6 bases). Looked up from germline, CDR1 is SGDLS and CDR2 is YYNGEE. V lost 0 bases, J lost 8 bases, and 19 bases lay in between. The length of the CDR3 is 16 residues. The CDR3 region has the DNA TGTGCCAGCAGCGTAGCCGGACTACCGGCCCAGGGTACGCAGTATTTT. It yields the protein CASSVAGLPAQGTQYF.

This chain uses TRBV19 with TRBJ2-3; 9 nucleotides match TRBD2. After removal of 2 bases from V and 2 bases from J, the junction contained 8 bases not matched to a gene. The CDR3 sequence is 17 residues long. From germline, CDR1 is LNHDA and CDR2 SQIVND (reference sequence). CDR3 loop: CASSIRIAGANTDTQYF. The CDR3, as DNA: TGTGCCAGTAGTATAAGGATAGCGGGAGCAAACACAGATACGCAGTATTTT. Using reference TRBV19 and TRBJ2-3 for the parts outside the CDR3, the full variable domain is DGGITQSPKYLFRKEGQNVTLSCEQNLNHDAMYWYRQDPGQGLRLIYYSQIVNDFQKGDIAEGYSVSREKKESFPLTVTSAQKNPTAFYLCASSIRIAGANTDTQYFGPGTRLTVL.